A selection of T cell receptor beta chains follows, all from one sample in a study of cytomegalovirus exposure and HLA in healthy donors. The assay was immunoSEQ multiplex PCR, and TCRdb's table has in-frame clones only and misses some. Among 85,000 to 90,000 clones listed, approximately 76% were seen once. The sample comprised PBMCs. The source is a man younger than 40 in good health and CMV-seropositive. Each CDR3 is given with its conserved first and last residue. Fields, in order: D gene, J gene, clone size, V gene, CDR3 protein, CDR3 DNA. D genes are given only for firm matches. Expanded clones are given a class, and other clones once, few, many or no size at all.

d_gene: TRBD2
j_gene: TRBJ2-3
abundance: -
v_gene: TRBV4-2
CDR3aa: CASSRNTPGTRGPGRTDTQYF
CDR3nt: TGTGCCAGCAGCCGTAACACCCCCGGGACTAGGGGCCCCGGTCGCACAGATACGCAGTATTTT

d_gene: TRBD1
j_gene: TRBJ1-4
abundance: -
v_gene: TRBV14
CDR3aa: CASSRGTGTTNEKLFF
CDR3nt: TGTGCCAGCAGCAGGGGGACAGGTACAACTAATGAAAAACTGTTTTTT

d_gene: TRBD1
j_gene: TRBJ2-7
abundance: few
v_gene: TRBV4-3
CDR3aa: CASSLTRDSISYEQYF
CDR3nt: TGCGCCAGCAGCCTCACCCGGGACAGTATCTCCTACGAGCAGTACTTC

d_gene: -
j_gene: TRBJ2-7
abundance: -
v_gene: TRBV7-9
CDR3aa: CASSLTPGTNYEQYF
CDR3nt: TGTGCCAGCAGCTTAACGCCCGGGACAAACTACGAGCAGTACTTC

d_gene: TRBD2
j_gene: TRBJ2-2
abundance: -
v_gene: TRBV15
CDR3aa: CATRGGTNTGELFF
CDR3nt: TGTGCCACCCGGGGGGGGACGAACACCGGGGAGCTGTTTTTT

d_gene: -
j_gene: TRBJ2-2
abundance: -
v_gene: TRBV11-2
CDR3aa: CASSPLPGGTGELFF
CDR3nt: TGTGCCAGCAGCCCACTACCAGGAGGCACCGGGGAGCTGTTTTTT

d_gene: -
j_gene: TRBJ1-1
abundance: -
v_gene: TRBV6-1
CDR3aa: CASSEWGTTGEAFF
CDR3nt: TGTGCCAGCAGTGAATGGGGGACAACCGGGGAAGCTTTCTTT

d_gene: -
j_gene: TRBJ2-6
abundance: few
v_gene: TRBV28
CDR3aa: CASNRGSGANVLTF
CDR3nt: TGTGCCAGCAACCGGGGTTCTGGGGCCAACGTCCTGACTTTC

d_gene: -
j_gene: TRBJ2-2
abundance: -
v_gene: TRBV6-4
CDR3aa: CASSDSRGGLFGELFF
CDR3nt: TGTGCCAGCAGTGACTCGAGGGGGGGCCTCTTCGGGGAGCTGTTTTTT

d_gene: -
j_gene: TRBJ1-5
abundance: -
v_gene: TRBV18
CDR3aa: CASSPRADNQPQHF
CDR3nt: TGTGCCAGCTCCCCCCGAGCGGACAATCAGCCCCAGCATTTT

d_gene: -
j_gene: TRBJ2-3
abundance: -
v_gene: TRBV6-1
CDR3aa: CATREQGLITDTQYF
CDR3nt: TGTGCCACCCGTGAACAGGGACTTATCACAGATACGCAGTATTTT

d_gene: -
j_gene: TRBJ1-1
abundance: -
v_gene: TRBV7-9
CDR3aa: CSSSLQAENTEAFF
CDR3nt: TGTTCCAGCAGCTTACAGGCAGAGAACACTGAAGCTTTCTTT

d_gene: -
j_gene: TRBJ1-4
abundance: few
v_gene: TRBV5-4
CDR3aa: CASSLGGTVNEKLFF
CDR3nt: TGTGCCAGCAGCTTGGGCGGGACTGTTAATGAAAAACTGTTTTTT

d_gene: -
j_gene: TRBJ1-4
abundance: -
v_gene: TRBV6-5
CDR3aa: CASSQVKSEKLFF
CDR3nt: TGTGCCAGCAGCCAGGTCAAGTCTGAAAAACTGTTTTTT

d_gene: TRBD1
j_gene: TRBJ1-4
abundance: -
v_gene: TRBV5-6
CDR3aa: CASSATGTGFEKLFF
CDR3nt: TGTGCCAGCAGCGCCACCGGGACAGGGTTTGAAAAACTGTTTTTT

d_gene: TRBD1
j_gene: TRBJ2-5
abundance: -
v_gene: TRBV6-6
CDR3aa: CASSLYRGAQQETQYF
CDR3nt: TGTGCCAGCAGTTTATACAGGGGGGCCCAACAAGAGACCCAGTACTTC

d_gene: TRBD1
j_gene: TRBJ2-6
abundance: -
v_gene: TRBV14
CDR3aa: CASSQQGARGANVLTF
CDR3nt: TGTGCCAGCAGCCAACAGGGGGCGCGTGGGGCCAACGTCCTGACTTTC

d_gene: TRBD2
j_gene: TRBJ2-7
abundance: -
v_gene: TRBV14
CDR3aa: CASSLAGSSYEQYF
CDR3nt: TGTGCCAGCAGTCTAGCGGGGTCCTCCTACGAGCAGTACTTC

d_gene: TRBD2
j_gene: TRBJ2-7
abundance: -
v_gene: TRBV13
CDR3aa: CASSNLAEGGVEQYF
CDR3nt: TGTGCCAGCAGCAATCTAGCGGAGGGAGGGGTCGAGCAGTACTTC

d_gene: -
j_gene: TRBJ2-7
abundance: -
v_gene: TRBV7-2
CDR3aa: CASSRTYEQYF
CDR3nt: TGTGCCAGCAGCCGCACATACGAGCAGTACTTC

d_gene: -
j_gene: TRBJ1-5
abundance: -
v_gene: TRBV11-2
CDR3aa: CASSFITVAEGNQPQHF
CDR3nt: TGTGCCAGCAGCTTCATCACAGTCGCAGAAGGTAATCAGCCCCAGCATTTT

d_gene: TRBD1
j_gene: TRBJ1-5
abundance: -
v_gene: TRBV4-1
CDR3aa: CASSQEPTGTHSNQPQHF
CDR3nt: TGCGCCAGCAGCCAAGAGCCGACAGGGACGCATAGCAATCAGCCCCAGCATTTT

d_gene: TRBD1
j_gene: TRBJ2-7
abundance: -
v_gene: TRBV6-5
CDR3aa: CASSYLTGAEQYF
CDR3nt: TGTGCCAGCAGTTACCTAACAGGGGCCGAGCAGTACTTC

d_gene: -
j_gene: TRBJ1-2
abundance: -
v_gene: TRBV5-1
CDR3aa: CASSQRPDSLSYGYTF
CDR3nt: TGCGCCAGCAGCCAGCGACCGGACAGCTTGAGTTATGGCTACACCTTC

d_gene: -
j_gene: TRBJ2-3
abundance: -
v_gene: TRBV6-5
CDR3aa: CASTHTDTQYF
CDR3nt: TGTGCCAGCACCCACACAGATACGCAGTATTTT

d_gene: -
j_gene: TRBJ2-5
abundance: few
v_gene: TRBV7-7
CDR3aa: CASSLSPGFPAETQYF
CDR3nt: TGTGCCAGCAGCTTATCCCCCGGGTTCCCTGCGGAGACCCAGTACTTC

d_gene: -
j_gene: TRBJ2-2
abundance: -
v_gene: TRBV4-1
CDR3aa: CASSQGWGAEAELFF
CDR3nt: TGCGCCAGCAGCCAAGGTTGGGGCGCTGAAGCGGAGCTGTTTTTT

d_gene: TRBD1
j_gene: TRBJ2-7
abundance: -
v_gene: TRBV7-6
CDR3aa: CASSPDRVFSYEQYF
CDR3nt: TGTGCCAGCAGCCCCGACAGGGTATTTTCCTACGAGCAGTACTTC

d_gene: TRBD1
j_gene: TRBJ2-2
abundance: -
v_gene: TRBV5-1
CDR3aa: CASSQRQGDAGELFF
CDR3nt: TGCGCCAGCAGCCAAAGACAGGGGGATGCCGGGGAGCTGTTTTTT

d_gene: TRBD1
j_gene: TRBJ2-3
abundance: -
v_gene: TRBV19
CDR3aa: CASGNRGSQYF
CDR3nt: TGTGCCAGTGGGAACAGGGGTTCGCAGTATTTT

d_gene: -
j_gene: TRBJ2-1
abundance: few
v_gene: TRBV6-5
CDR3aa: CASSRTNYNEQFF
CDR3nt: TGTGCCAGCTCCAGGACAAATTACAATGAGCAGTTCTTC

d_gene: TRBD1
j_gene: TRBJ1-6
abundance: -
v_gene: TRBV19
CDR3aa: CASRASQGALYNSPLHF
CDR3nt: TGTGCCAGTAGGGCCTCACAGGGGGCCTTATATAATTCACCCCTCCACTTT

d_gene: -
j_gene: TRBJ1-5
abundance: -
v_gene: TRBV7-2
CDR3aa: CASSRKGESNQPQHF
CDR3nt: TGTGCCAGCAGCCGGAAGGGGGAGAGCAATCAGCCCCAGCATTTT

d_gene: -
j_gene: TRBJ1-1
abundance: few
v_gene: TRBV7-8
CDR3aa: CASSLALWASGTEAFF
CDR3nt: TGTGCCAGCAGCTTAGCCCTCTGGGCGAGTGGGACTGAAGCTTTCTTT

d_gene: -
j_gene: TRBJ1-2
abundance: -
v_gene: TRBV9
CDR3aa: CASSAIPNNRQQGPYGYTF
CDR3nt: TGTGCCAGCAGCGCGATCCCCAACAACCGTCAACAGGGCCCCTATGGCTACACCTTC

d_gene: -
j_gene: TRBJ1-1
abundance: -
v_gene: TRBV18
CDR3aa: CASSRGRDTEAFF
CDR3nt: TGTGCCAGCTCACGAGGGCGGGACACTGAAGCTTTCTTT

d_gene: TRBD1
j_gene: TRBJ1-2
abundance: -
v_gene: TRBV19
CDR3aa: CASSEPPDRIFYGYTF
CDR3nt: TGTGCCAGTAGTGAGCCCCCGGACAGGATCTTCTATGGCTACACCTTC

d_gene: -
j_gene: TRBJ2-7
abundance: few
v_gene: TRBV19
CDR3aa: CASTGESYEQYF
CDR3nt: TGTGCCAGTACTGGGGAGTCCTACGAGCAGTACTTC

d_gene: -
j_gene: TRBJ2-1
abundance: -
v_gene: TRBV19
CDR3aa: CASSPKGGPTYNEQFF
CDR3nt: TGTGCCAGTAGTCCCAAAGGGGGTCCTACCTACAATGAGCAGTTCTTC

d_gene: TRBD1
j_gene: TRBJ1-6
abundance: -
v_gene: TRBV25-1
CDR3aa: CASSDPSGGSSPLHF
CDR3nt: TGTGCCAGCAGTGACCCGTCAGGGGGCAGTTCACCCCTCCACTTT

d_gene: -
j_gene: TRBJ1-6
abundance: -
v_gene: TRBV30
CDR3aa: CAWSGAGLSPLHF
CDR3nt: TGTGCCTGGAGTGGGGCCGGCCTCTCACCCCTCCACTTT

d_gene: TRBD1
j_gene: TRBJ1-4
abundance: -
v_gene: TRBV5-1
CDR3aa: CASSFGQGYNEKLFF
CDR3nt: TGCGCCAGCAGCTTCGGACAGGGCTACAATGAAAAACTGTTTTTT

d_gene: TRBD1
j_gene: TRBJ2-2
abundance: -
v_gene: TRBV2
CDR3aa: CASRRQGARTGELFF
CDR3nt: TGTGCCAGCAGACGACAGGGGGCTAGGACCGGGGAGCTGTTTTTT

d_gene: TRBD1
j_gene: TRBJ2-5
abundance: -
v_gene: TRBV28
CDR3aa: CASCRGQETQYF
CDR3nt: TGTGCCAGCTGCAGGGGGCAAGAGACCCAGTACTTC

d_gene: TRBD2
j_gene: TRBJ2-7
abundance: -
v_gene: TRBV7-8
CDR3aa: CASSLGLAGYANASYEQYF
CDR3nt: TGTGCCAGCAGCTTAGGGCTAGCGGGGTACGCAAACGCTTCCTACGAGCAGTACTTC

d_gene: -
j_gene: TRBJ2-7
abundance: -
v_gene: TRBV4-1
CDR3aa: CASSQGGRLVLNEQYF
CDR3nt: TGCGCCAGCAGCCAAGGGGGGCGGCTGGTCCTGAACGAGCAGTACTTC

d_gene: TRBD1
j_gene: TRBJ1-1
abundance: -
v_gene: TRBV18
CDR3aa: CASSETGGPSTEAFF
CDR3nt: TGTGCCAGCTCCGAAACAGGGGGCCCCAGCACTGAAGCTTTCTTT

d_gene: -
j_gene: TRBJ2-7
abundance: -
v_gene: TRBV18
CDR3aa: CASSQTDTYEQYF
CDR3nt: TGTGCCAGCTCACAGACCGACACCTACGAGCAGTACTTC

d_gene: -
j_gene: TRBJ2-3
abundance: -
v_gene: TRBV28
CDR3aa: CASSRGSGTDTQYF
CDR3nt: TGTGCCAGCAGTCGGGGTTCAGGTACAGATACGCAGTATTTT

d_gene: -
j_gene: TRBJ1-5
abundance: -
v_gene: TRBV4-1
CDR3aa: CASSPPSGQPQHF
CDR3nt: TGCGCCAGCAGCCCCCCTTCGGGTCAGCCCCAGCATTTT

d_gene: TRBD2
j_gene: TRBJ2-3
abundance: -
v_gene: TRBV4-3
CDR3aa: CASSQTSSNENTQYF
CDR3nt: TGCGCCAGCAGCCAGACTAGCTCCAACGAGAATACGCAGTATTTT